This T cell receptor beta chain is drawn from a study of blood T cell repertoires in COVID-19 (dated by TCRdb to 2020 to 2021). General notes on the study: Collaborator samples came from the United States, Italy and Spain and covered acute and convalescent phases of COVID-19. The prospective study material was composed of cDNA or gDNA derived from T cells, B-cell-depleted T cells, or PBMCs. The dataset comprised deeply sampled blood TCRbeta repertoires from subjects exposed to, actively infected with, or recovered from COVID-19. The repertoires were released in a freely available public database meant as a resource for research on the immune response to SARS-CoV-2. Samples came from the ongoing ImmuneRACE study (first 160 participants) plus 1,254 subjects from 6 global collaborators. The sample metadata nearly always contained a de-identified subject ID, COVID-19 status, age in years and sex. Where available, HLA class I and class II types were taken from metadata supplied by the sample provider and were not determined by assay-based typing.

What the work shows at the level of the full study, not this receptor alone: Clinical and demographic metadata were provided uncurated, with the amount varying by source and participant.

TCRbeta CDR3 regions were amplified from genomic DNA using the immunoSEQ Assay, a bias-controlled multiplex PCR. Processing in the source paper ran as follows. The number of nucleated cells in each sample was estimated by amplification of reference gene primers within the assay. To quantify the absolute abundance of each unique TCRbeta CDR3 rearrangement, sequence reads were collapsed and filtered. For each sample, productive Simpson clonality was calculated by taking the square root of Simpson's diversity index across productive rearrangements. Not all clones reach the TCRdb copy of this immuneACCESS table, which keeps in-frame sequences only. Checked studies attribute under half of the gap to unresolved V genes and leave the rest unexplained. D and trimming come from the DNA, and the V and J calls and clone size come from that table. Within this sample are 50,000 to 85,000 clones, with roughly nine tenths of them counted one time only. Jointly, the top ten make up 6% to 9.5% of the sample.

Concerning this clone: Which antigen it targets is not known. Base qualities are not at hand, and no much larger clone is one base apart.

The collaborating institutions used their own protocols to collect whole blood in K2EDTA tubes. For TCRbeta analysis, collaborators shipped samples as frozen whole blood, isolated PBMCs, or DNA extracted from either of those sample types. The germline V gene supplies CDR1 SNHLY and CDR2 FYNNEI. From cysteine to phenylalanine, the CDR3 is 11 amino acids long. Only CDR3 DNA is held: 33 bases, read in frame from base 1. The trim is 4 bases for V and 5 bases for J, with a gap of 6 bases between the germline ends. Sequenced material: peripheral blood. The clonotype was recovered from a human donor in a cohort sampled during active COVID-19. In this chain, TRBV2 is recombined with TRBJ2-7, with the D gene not confidently named. Read as DNA, the sequence is TGTGCCAGCAGTGTACTAAACGAGCAGTACTTC. Protein translation: CASSVLNEQYF.